This TCR beta chain is drawn from a study of T-cell reconstitution after alpha-beta-depleted transplantation in children (dated by TCRdb to about 2016). Regarding the research as a whole: Using TCR repertoire profiling, the study followed T-cell immune reconstitution in a quantitative way in children after TCRalphabeta/CD19-depleted allogeneic hematopoietic cell transplantation.

This clonotype was counted a few times. No antigen is known for it. Qualities for individual bases were not recorded, and no much larger clone is one base off. Preparation of the library involved PCR. The sequencer listed for this sample is Illumina HiSeq 2500. To normalize quantification of the TCRbeta repertoire, the TCR libraries were built with molecular barcoding that relied on unique molecular identifiers. The raw public reads went through TCRdb reprocessing: fastp at Q25, MiXCR clone calling, in-frame beta chains kept. CDR3 protein sequences are deduplicated, and each keeps its most common genes and DNA. In this sample the table shows a few hundred thousand distinct CDR3 sequences, over 9% of which occur a single time. The ten largest make up approximately 2.3% of the sample. Germline trimming amounts to 3 bases on V and 8 bases on J, with 14 as the count of junction bases outside the gene matches. Inclusive of the bounding cysteine and phenylalanine, the CDR3 is 16 residues long. The sequence is cut down to CDR3 DNA, 48 bases in frame from base 1. CDR1 is given as DFQATT and CDR2 as SNEGSKA, both from the germline V gene (reference sequence).

Sequences were derived from PBMCs from the stem cell graft donor, sampled from the stem cell graft. This receptor was taken from a human donor who donated a stem cell graft to a child with acute lymphoblastic leukemia. The rearrangement combines TRBV20-1 with TRBJ2-1, and TRBD1 matches 9 of the central bases. In nucleotide form, the sequence is TGCAGTGCTAGTCCCTTCGCCGGGACAGGGCTTTATGAGCAGTTCTTC. This encodes CSASPFAGTGLYEQFF.